This T cell receptor beta chain was identified during a study of T-cell reconstitution after alpha-beta-depleted transplantation in children (dated by TCRdb to 2015 to 2016). Describing the broader study: The study quantitatively tracked T-cell immune reconstitution after TCRalphabeta/CD19-depleted allogeneic hematopoietic cell transplantation in children using TCR repertoire profiling.

This clonotype was found a few times. Its target antigen remains unknown. No base quality values were provided; no much bigger clone lies one nucleotide off. V lost 4 bases and J lost 6 bases; the stretch between them is 11 bases long. The germline V gene yields SGHRS for CDR1 and YFSETQ for CDR2. Including the terminal cysteine and phenylalanine, the CDR3 comprises 13 residues. The only DNA kept is the CDR3, 39 bases in frame from the first base. Libraries were made using PCR. The sequencer was an Illumina HiSeq 2500. TCR library preparation used molecular barcoding, with unique molecular identifiers applied to normalize quantification of the TCRbeta repertoire. Using fastp trimming at Q25 and MiXCR clonotype assembly, TCRdb reanalyzed the public sequencing data and kept in-frame beta chains. For every CDR3 protein sequence, its rows merge into one entry that carries the most common genes and DNA. Counted in this sample were about 610,000 distinct CDR3 sequences; roughly a tenth of them appeared once. Of the sample, 4% is held by the ten largest clones.

The chain is made from TRBV5-1 and TRBJ2-4; a confident D gene designation cannot be given. Specimen: PBMCs from the stem cell graft donor, collected from the stem cell graft. The origin of this receptor is a human donor who donated a stem cell graft to a child with acute myeloid leukemia. The bases are TGCGCCAGCAGCCCTATCGGCGTAAACATTCAGTACTTC. The resulting protein is CASSPIGVNIQYF.